A selection of T cell receptor beta chains follows, all from one sample in a study of T cell responses to AZD1222 COVID-19 vaccine. Produced via immunoSEQ multiplex PCR; TCRdb's table is partial and in-frame only. This table holds fewer than 200,000 clones, 85% to 90% found once. Sequencing used peripheral blood, obtained on day 0 of AZD1222 vaccination. These receptors were obtained from an adult in good health. CDR3s include the opening cysteine and the closing phenylalanine or tryptophan. The D gene is left open where the match is weak. Clone sizes are given selectively: once, few, many, or a class where the clone is expanded.

J,D,V,size,DNA,CDR3
TRBJ2-7,TRBD1,TRBV28,NA,TGTGCCAGCAGTCAAGCAGACAGGGGGATCTACGAGCAGTACTTC,CASSQADRGIYEQYF
TRBJ2-3,NA,TRBV6-5,NA,TGTGCCAGCATACCGGGGACTGGCACAGATACGCAGTATTTT,CASIPGTGTDTQYF
TRBJ1-6,TRBD1,TRBV5-4,NA,TGTGCCAGCAGCAGTAGGGGACAGACTTTTTCACCCCTCCACTTT,CASSSRGQTFSPLHF
TRBJ1-5,NA,TRBV19,NA,TGTGCCAGTACCCTAAACAGGGTCGGCAATCAGCCCCAGCATTTT,CASTLNRVGNQPQHF
TRBJ1-3,NA,TRBV5-1,NA,TGCGCCAGCAGCTTGGTAGGGGCCAGCTCTGGAAACACCATATATTTT,CASSLVGASSGNTIYF
TRBJ2-3,TRBD2,TRBV19,NA,TGTGCCAGTAGTATCGTGGCGGGGGGAGTCACAGATACGCAGTATTTT,CASSIVAGGVTDTQYF
TRBJ1-5,NA,TRBV19,once,TGTGCCACATGCGCGGGGGGCAATCAGCCCCAGCATTTT,CATCAGGNQPQHF
TRBJ2-7,TRBD1,TRBV24-1,NA,TGTGCCACCAGTGATCACGGACAGGGAAACTCCTACGAGCAGTACTTC,CATSDHGQGNSYEQYF
TRBJ1-5,NA,TRBV7-5,NA,TGTGCCAGAAGCTTCCGGGACAGGGTTAATCAGCCCCAGCATTTT,CARSFRDRVNQPQHF
TRBJ2-7,NA,TRBV29-1,NA,TGCAGCGTTCAGGAATTAACTAAAGAGCAGTACTTC,CSVQELTKEQYF
TRBJ2-1,TRBD2,TRBV9,NA,TGTGCCAGCAGCCCTCGACTAGCGCCATACAATGAGCAGTTCTTC,CASSPRLAPYNEQFF
TRBJ1-2,NA,TRBV28,NA,TGTGCCAGCAGTTTATCCGGGAACTATGGCTACACCTTC,CASSLSGNYGYTF
TRBJ1-1,NA,TRBV28,NA,TGTGCCAGCAAAGCGGGGGCGGAGGGAGCTTTCTTT,CASKAGAEGAFF
TRBJ1-1,NA,TRBV19,NA,TGTGCCAGTAGCCAACAGGGCGGTGGTACTGAAGCTTTCTTT,CASSQQGGGTEAFF
TRBJ1-5,NA,TRBV4-2,NA,TGTGCCAGCAGCCAAGAAATGGGCAGTCGGCATCAGCCCCAGCATTTT,CASSQEMGSRHQPQHF
TRBJ2-5,NA,TRBV19,NA,TGTGCCAGTAGTATAATTACTCAAGAGACCCAGTACTTC,CASSIITQETQYF
TRBJ2-7,TRBD1,TRBV24-1,NA,TGTGCCACCAGTGATGGGGACAGGGGAGGCTCCTACGAGCAGTACTTC,CATSDGDRGGSYEQYF
TRBJ1-4,NA,TRBV30,NA,TGTGCCTGGAGCCTCTCGTATGAAAAACTGTTTTTT,CAWSLSYEKLFF
TRBJ2-7,TRBD2,TRBV29-1,once,TGCAGCGTTGATAGACTAGCGGGTGCCTACGAGCAGTACTTC,CSVDRLAGAYEQYF
TRBJ2-7,NA,TRBV6-4,NA,TGTGCCAGCAGCGCCAGCTCCTACGAGCAGTACTTC,CASSASSYEQYF
TRBJ2-2,NA,TRBV12-3/TRBV12-4,NA,TGTGCCAGCAGTCCTTTCGGGGAGCTGTTTTTT,CASSPFGELFF
TRBJ1-1,NA,TRBV3-1/TRBV3-2,NA,TGTGCCAGCAGCCAAGTTCAGCGGGGCACTGAAGCTTTCTTT,CASSQVQRGTEAFF
TRBJ1-2,NA,TRBV7-2,NA,TGTGCCAGCAGCTCCGGGGGTTACGGCTACACCTTC,CASSSGGYGYTF
TRBJ2-1,NA,TRBV11-3,few,TGTGCCAGCAGCTCCCCTACGGGCCCCTACAATGAGCAGTTCTTC,CASSSPTGPYNEQFF
TRBJ1-4,NA,TRBV28,NA,TGTGCCAGCAGTTTGTATAGGGAACTGTTTTTT,CASSLYRELFF
TRBJ2-2,TRBD1,TRBV3-1/TRBV3-2,NA,TGTGCCAGCAGCCGGGACAGTTTAGGCACCGGGGAGCTGTTTTTT,CASSRDSLGTGELFF
TRBJ1-5,NA,TRBV19,NA,TGTGCCAGTATCGGGACACCTTATAGCAATCAGCCCCAGCATTTT,CASIGTPYSNQPQHF
TRBJ1-2,NA,TRBV19,NA,TGTGCCAGTAGTATTTCCCCAGGGGCCTATGGCTACACCTTC,CASSISPGAYGYTF
TRBJ2-3,TRBD2,TRBV19,once,TGTGCCAGTAGTAGGGGACTAGCGGGAGGCACAGATACGCAGTATTTT,CASSRGLAGGTDTQYF
TRBJ2-5,NA,TRBV20-1,NA,TGCAGTGCTAGTCGGGGAAGGGAGACCCAGTACTTC,CSASRGRETQYF
TRBJ2-3,NA,TRBV2,NA,TGTGCCAGCAGTGGCGGGGGCACAGATACGCAGTATTTT,CASSGGGTDTQYF
TRBJ1-5,NA,TRBV7-2,NA,TGTGCCAGCAGCTTTCAGATGAATCAGCCCCAGCATTTT,CASSFQMNQPQHF
TRBJ2-7,TRBD2,TRBV18,few,TGTGCCAGCTCACCAGCAGCGGGAGAGGTGCGGGAGCAGTACTTC,CASSPAAGEVREQYF
TRBJ1-2,TRBD1,TRBV4-2,NA,TGTGCCAGCAGCCAACCCGGACAGGTCTATGGCTACACCTTC,CASSQPGQVYGYTF
TRBJ1-5,NA,TRBV6-6,NA,TGTGCCAGCAGATCGAATGGGGAGGGCAATCAGCCCCAGCATTTT,CASRSNGEGNQPQHF
TRBJ1-2,NA,TRBV6-2/TRBV6-3,few,TGTGCCAGCAGTCCCCAGAACTATGGCTACACCTTC,CASSPQNYGYTF
TRBJ1-4,NA,TRBV6-5,NA,TGTGCCAGCAGAAACACAGGGACGGGGCGGACGAAACTGTTTTTT,CASRNTGTGRTKLFF
TRBJ2-5,NA,TRBV5-1,NA,TGCGCCAGCAGGGCCGGTAGCGAAGAGACCCAGTACTTC,CASRAGSEETQYF
TRBJ2-7,TRBD2,TRBV18,NA,TGTGCCAGCTCACCATGGACTAGCGGGGGTTCCTACGAGCAGTACTTC,CASSPWTSGGSYEQYF
TRBJ2-7,NA,TRBV7-9,NA,TGTGCCAGCAGCCCTGGGGCGGCCCCTACTTACGAGCAGTACTTC,CASSPGAAPTYEQYF
TRBJ2-5,TRBD1,TRBV19,NA,TGTGCCAGTAGTACGCGCACAGGGGTTGGAGAGACCCAGTACTTC,CASSTRTGVGETQYF
TRBJ2-3,TRBD2,TRBV18,NA,TGTGCCAGCTCACCACGCGTAAACCAGGGAGGGGCGGGCACAGATACGCAGTATTTT,CASSPRVNQGGAGTDTQYF
TRBJ1-5,NA,TRBV24-1,NA,TGTGCCACATCCGGACCCTGGGGCAATCAGCCCCAGCATTTT,CATSGPWGNQPQHF
TRBJ1-5,TRBD1,TRBV6-5,NA,TGTGCCAGCAGTCTGGGACAGGGGAGCAATCAGCCCCAGCATTTT,CASSLGQGSNQPQHF
TRBJ1-2,NA,TRBV4-2,NA,TGTGCCAGCAGCCAAGACCATGGCAGGAAAGACTATGGCTACACCTTC,CASSQDHGRKDYGYTF
TRBJ1-5,NA,TRBV21-1,NA,TGTGCCAGCAGCACCGGGACAGCGGTACCCGATAGCAATCAGCCCCAGCATTTT,CASSTGTAVPDSNQPQHF
TRBJ1-6,TRBD1,TRBV11-2,NA,TGTGCCAGCAGTGACAGGGGGGGTGATTCACCCCTCCACTTT,CASSDRGGDSPLHF
TRBJ2-1,TRBD2,TRBV19,NA,TGTGCCAGTAGTATAATAGCGGGGTACAATGAGCAGTTCTTC,CASSIIAGYNEQFF
TRBJ1-2,NA,TRBV27,NA,TGTGCCAGCAGTTCCCTCTCAGGGCCTAACTATGGCTACACCTTC,CASSSLSGPNYGYTF
TRBJ1-2,NA,TRBV12-3/TRBV12-4,NA,TGTGCCAGCAGCCCGGGACACAACTATGGCTACACCTTC,CASSPGHNYGYTF
TRBJ2-2,NA,TRBV19,NA,TGTGCCAGCCAGGCGGGGTTCGGGGAGCTGTTTTTT,CASQAGFGELFF
TRBJ1-2,NA,TRBV28,NA,TGTGCCAGCAGTTTATCTCGCGGCTATGGCTACACCTTC,CASSLSRGYGYTF
TRBJ1-3,NA,TRBV3-1/TRBV3-2,once,TGTGCCAGCAGCCAAGCGACAGGCTCTGGAAACACCATATATTTT,CASSQATGSGNTIYF
TRBJ2-2,TRBD2,TRBV6-2/TRBV6-3,NA,TGTGCCAGCAGTTACGGCGGGAGTCACACCGGGGAGCTGTTTTTT,CASSYGGSHTGELFF
TRBJ1-4,NA,TRBV29-1,NA,TGCAGCGTTGAAGATCCCCGGGGGGATCGGGAAAAACTGTTTTTT,CSVEDPRGDREKLFF
TRBJ1-5,NA,TRBV2,once,TGTGCCAGCAATGGGATTATAGCGGATCAGCCCCAGCATTTT,CASNGIIADQPQHF
TRBJ1-5,NA,TRBV29-1,once,TGCAGCGTTGCTACGACTGAGAATCAGCCCCAGCATTTT,CSVATTENQPQHF
TRBJ2-7,NA,TRBV10-3,once,TGTGCCATCAGTGGCGTCTCTGGGGACGAGCAGTACTTC,CAISGVSGDEQYF